Sequencing of this T cell receptor beta chain was carried out in a study of T cell repertoires in cytomegalovirus infection. TCRdb recomputed calls from the reads with MiXCR, one row per CDR3 protein. The data contain approximately 81,000 distinct CDR3 sequences, more than 20% of them singletons. This clonotype is a singleton in its sample. Its specificity is unknown. This sequence originates from a human donor in good health (CMV status not recorded). Some clones in this sample may be carry-over from other donors' samples. The specimen comprised CD8+ T cells from cultured PBMCs, sampled from culture after CMV antigen stimulation.

CDR3 protein: CASSPLLGEQFF. The CDR3 DNA is TGTGCCAGCAGCCCCCTGCTTGGTGAGCAGTTCTTC. The chain uses TRBV7-9 and TRBJ2-1; the D is unclear. V gave up 5 bases and J gave up 9 bases, with 11 bases separating them. CDR3 length: 12 residues. Per germline, CDR1 SEHNR and CDR2 FQNEAQ (reference sequence).